The clone carrying this T cell receptor (beta chain) has a single count. Its antigen remains unidentified. This record comes from a study of cytomegalovirus exposure and HLA in healthy donors. Overall study findings and caveats: Rarity characterized most TCR sequences, yet some public TCRs appeared in many donors.

Healthy bone marrow donors made up the donor group. Amplification used 60 Vbeta primers and 13 Jbeta primers. Method: immunoSEQ multiplex PCR; TCRdb's copy keeps in-frame clones and lacks some. Here the sample spans a few hundred thousand clones, around 90% being singletons. Germline V CDR1 and CDR2: MNHEY, SVGAGI. The CDR3 totals 12 residues. The ends lost 5 bases at V and 5 bases at J; junction bases unmatched: 1. The chain is built from TRBV6-5 and TRBJ2-3; 7 bases are a match to TRBD1. Material for sequencing was PBMCs. The sequence was obtained from a girl aged 2 to 9 in good health and CMV-seronegative. The CDR3 DNA is TGTGCCAGCAGTCAGGGGGTAGATACGCAGTATTTT. This translates into CASSQGVDTQYF.